Listed below are T cell receptor beta chains from one sample, sequenced in a study of patients and donors after allogeneic stem cell transplantation. TCRdb re-analysed the RT-PCR reads in MiXCR, keeping a single row per CDR3 protein. The profile shows more than 850,000 distinct CDR3 sequences, 18% of them singletons. Sequencing was done on a sample of blood, either unsorted or a sorted T cell fraction (not recorded which). These receptors came from a human donor who was either an allogeneic HSCT recipient or a stem cell or donor lymphocyte infusion donor (not recorded which). It is not recorded whose cells these are; they may come from a transplant donor. CDR3s include the opening cysteine and the closing phenylalanine or tryptophan. Each record gives: clone size, V gene, J gene, D gene, CDR3 protein, CDR3 DNA. The D gene is left open where the match is weak. The listing skips clone size in some rows; elsewhere it reads once, few, many or a size class.

few	TRBV10-3	TRBJ2-1	.	CAISAGRVGTYEQFF	TGTGCCATCAGTGCGGGCAGGGTCGGCACATACGAGCAGTTCTTC
few	TRBV6-4	TRBJ2-1	.	CASSAGPGGEQFF	TGTGCCAGCAGTGCAGGCCCCGGGGGTGAGCAGTTCTTC
few	TRBV6-6	TRBJ1-1	.	CAWPGEAFF	TGTGCTTGGCCGGGTGAAGCTTTCTTT
.	TRBV20-1	TRBJ1-5	.	CSANTLVFQPQHF	TGCAGTGCTAACACATTGGTTTTTCAGCCCCAGCATTTT
few	TRBV27	TRBJ2-5	TRBD1	CASSFSTGGETQYF	TGTGCCAGCAGTTTTTCAACAGGGGGAGAGACCCAGTACTTC
few	TRBV15	TRBJ1-1	.	CATSRAFMKGRTNTEAFF	TGTGCCACCAGCAGAGCCTTCATGAAGGGACGGACGAACACTGAAGCTTTCTTT
.	TRBV27	TRBJ1-5	.	CASSLISRQNQPQHF	TGTGCCAGCAGTTTAATAAGTAGGCAAAATCAGCCCCAGCATTTT
many	TRBV7-9	TRBJ1-3	.	CASRTGNTIYF	TGTGCCAGCAGAACTGGAAACACCATATATTTT
.	TRBV29-1	TRBJ2-1	.	CSGLLRGNEQFF	TGCAGCGGCTTACTAAGGGGCAATGAGCAGTTCTTC
.	TRBV12-3/TRBV12-4	TRBJ2-5	TRBD1	CASSPSTGRRGTQYF	TGTGCCAGCAGCCCCTCGACAGGGAGAAGGGGGACCCAGTACTTC
few	TRBV10-3	TRBJ1-1	.	CAISDVQGGAFF	TGTGCCATCAGTGATGTCCAGGGAGGAGCTTTCTTT
few	TRBV5-1	TRBJ1-2	.	CASSLEPRRVNYGYTF	TGCGCCAGCAGCTTGGAACCCAGAAGAGTTAACTATGGCTACACCTTC
few	TRBV6-2/TRBV6-3	TRBJ1-1	TRBD1	CASKGTGYEAFF	TGTGCCAGCAAAGGGACAGGGTATGAAGCTTTCTTT
many	TRBV12-3/TRBV12-4	TRBJ2-3	.	CASSPTGAWTDTDTQYF	TGTGCCAGCAGTCCTACCGGGGCTTGGACAGACACAGATACGCAGTATTTT
few	TRBV20-1	TRBJ1-1	.	CSARDQGNLRTEAFF	TGCAGTGCTAGAGATCAGGGGAATCTCCGCACTGAAGCTTTCTTT
.	TRBV20-1	TRBJ1-2	.	CSARDGLGGRINYGYTF	TGCAGTGCTAGAGATGGTTTGGGGGGGCGCATCAACTATGGCTACACCTTC
.	TRBV7-9	TRBJ1-1	.	CASSLRDANTEAFF	TGTGCCAGCAGCTTACGGGACGCTAACACTGAAGCTTTCTTT
once	TRBV4-3	TRBJ1-5	.	CASSRPVGNSNQPQHF	TGCGCCAGCAGCCGGCCGGTAGGAAATAGCAATCAGCCCCAGCATTTT
.	TRBV7-9	TRBJ2-3	.	CASSQGWGTQYF	TGTGCCAGCAGCCAAGGGTGGGGTACGCAGTATTTT
once	TRBV9	TRBJ1-5	.	CASSVGRNSNQPQHF	TGTGCCAGCAGCGTAGGTCGGAATAGCAATCAGCCCCAGCATTTT
.	TRBV3-1	TRBJ2-7	.	CASSQEMGAYEQYF	TGTGCCAGCAGCCAAGAAATGGGGGCCTACGAGCAGTACTTC
few	TRBV4-1	TRBJ2-7	TRBD2	CASSLTGLAGDSYEQYF	TGCGCCAGCAGTCTCACTGGACTAGCGGGGGATTCTTACGAGCAGTACTTC
.	TRBV25-1	TRBJ2-2	.	CASSAGTTGELFF	TGTGCCAGCAGTGCTGGGACGACCGGGGAGCTGTTTTTT